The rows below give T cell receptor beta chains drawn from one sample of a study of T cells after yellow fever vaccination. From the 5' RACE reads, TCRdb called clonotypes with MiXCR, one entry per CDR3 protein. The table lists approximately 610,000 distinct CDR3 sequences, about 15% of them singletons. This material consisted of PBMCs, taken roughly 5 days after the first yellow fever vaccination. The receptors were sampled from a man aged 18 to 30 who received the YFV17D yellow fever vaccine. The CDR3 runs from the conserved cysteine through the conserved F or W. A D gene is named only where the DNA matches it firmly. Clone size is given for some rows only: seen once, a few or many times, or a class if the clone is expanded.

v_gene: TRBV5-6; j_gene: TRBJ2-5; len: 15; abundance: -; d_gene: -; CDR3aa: CASSSAGRSQETQYF; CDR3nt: TGTGCCAGCAGCAGCGCAGGCAGGTCCCAAGAGACCCAGTACTTC
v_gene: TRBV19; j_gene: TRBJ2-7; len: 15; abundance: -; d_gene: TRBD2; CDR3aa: CASSIERGSSYEQYF; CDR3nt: TGTGCCAGTAGTATTGAGCGGGGGAGCTCCTACGAGCAGTACTTC
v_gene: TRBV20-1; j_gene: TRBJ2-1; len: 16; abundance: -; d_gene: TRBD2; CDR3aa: CSAREGWGGSYNEQFF; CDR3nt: TGCAGTGCTAGAGAAGGTTGGGGGGGCTCCTACAATGAGCAGTTCTTC
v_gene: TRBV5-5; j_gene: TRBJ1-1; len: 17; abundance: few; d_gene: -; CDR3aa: CASSPRPATQHNIEAFF; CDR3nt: TGTGCCAGCAGCCCGAGGCCAGCAACTCAACATAACATTGAAGCTTTCTTT
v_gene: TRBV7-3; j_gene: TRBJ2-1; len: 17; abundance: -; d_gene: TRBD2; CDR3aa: CASSFYRTSGGSNEQFF; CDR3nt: TGTGCCAGCAGCTTCTACCGGACTAGCGGGGGGTCCAATGAGCAGTTCTTC
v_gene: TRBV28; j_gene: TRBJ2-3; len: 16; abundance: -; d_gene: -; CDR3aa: CASSFVSTDYTDTQYF; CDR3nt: TGTGCCAGCAGTTTCGTCTCAACCGATTACACAGATACGCAGTATTTT
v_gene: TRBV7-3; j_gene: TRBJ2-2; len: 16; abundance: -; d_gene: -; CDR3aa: CASSLNSGANTGELFF; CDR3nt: TGTGCCAGCAGCTTAAATTCAGGGGCGAACACCGGGGAGCTGTTTTTT
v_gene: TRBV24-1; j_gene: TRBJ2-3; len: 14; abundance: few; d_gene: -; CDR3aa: CATSGTGSVHTQYF; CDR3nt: TGTGCCACCAGTGGAACGGGGTCGGTACATACGCAGTATTTT
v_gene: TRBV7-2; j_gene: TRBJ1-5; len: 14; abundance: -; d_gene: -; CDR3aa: CASSPEASVSRRHF; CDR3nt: TGTGCCAGCAGCCCCGAGGCAAGCGTCAGCCGAAGGCATTTT
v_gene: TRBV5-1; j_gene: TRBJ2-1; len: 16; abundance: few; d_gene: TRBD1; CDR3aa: CASSTGQGTWYNEQFF; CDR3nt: TGCGCCAGCAGCACCGGACAGGGGACGTGGTACAATGAGCAGTTCTTC
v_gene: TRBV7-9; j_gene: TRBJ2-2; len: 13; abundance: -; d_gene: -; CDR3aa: CASSSFDTGELFF; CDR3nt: TGTGCCAGCAGCTCATTTGACACCGGGGAGCTGTTTTTT
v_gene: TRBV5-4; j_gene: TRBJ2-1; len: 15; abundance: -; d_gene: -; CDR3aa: CASRLSGGSGNEQFF; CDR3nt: TGTGCCAGCAGACTCTCTGGGGGCTCCGGCAATGAGCAGTTCTTC
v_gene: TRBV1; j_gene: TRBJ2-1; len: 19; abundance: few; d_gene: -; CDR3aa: CTSSQMPGLAGSSYNEQFF; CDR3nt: TGCACCAGCAGCCAGATGCCGGGACTAGCGGGGAGCTCCTACAATGAGCAGTTCTTC
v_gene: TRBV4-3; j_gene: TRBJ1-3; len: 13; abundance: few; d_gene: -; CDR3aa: CASSQGGGNTIYF; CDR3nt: TGCGCCAGCAGCCAAGGAGGAGGAAACACCATATATTTT
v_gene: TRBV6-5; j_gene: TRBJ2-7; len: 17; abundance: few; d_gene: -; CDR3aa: CASSYSKRTGGTYEQYF; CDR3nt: TGTGCCAGCAGTTACTCGAAACGGACGGGCGGGACCTACGAGCAGTACTTC
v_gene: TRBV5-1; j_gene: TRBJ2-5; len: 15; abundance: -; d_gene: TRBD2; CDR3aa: CASSLLLAAKETQYF; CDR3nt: TGCGCCAGCAGCTTGCTCCTAGCGGCCAAAGAGACCCAGTACTTC
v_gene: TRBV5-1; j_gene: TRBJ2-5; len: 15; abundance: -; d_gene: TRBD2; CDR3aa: CASSLTSGKSDAQYF; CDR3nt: TGCGCCAGCAGCTTGACTAGCGGCAAGTCTGATGCCCAGTACTTC
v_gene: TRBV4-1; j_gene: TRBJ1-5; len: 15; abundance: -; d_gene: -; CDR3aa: CASSSREGGNQPQHF; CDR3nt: TGCGCCAGCAGCTCCCGGGAAGGGGGCAATCAGCCCCAGCATTTT
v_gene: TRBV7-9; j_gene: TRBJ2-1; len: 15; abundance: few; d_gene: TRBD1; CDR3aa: CASSRPDRGFDEQFF; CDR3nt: TGTGCCAGCAGCCGACCGGACAGGGGTTTCGATGAGCAGTTCTTC
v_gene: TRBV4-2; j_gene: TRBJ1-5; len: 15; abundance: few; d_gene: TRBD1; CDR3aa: CASSQDTGGNQPQHF; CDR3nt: TGTGCCAGCAGCCAAGATACAGGGGGCAATCAGCCCCAGCATTTT
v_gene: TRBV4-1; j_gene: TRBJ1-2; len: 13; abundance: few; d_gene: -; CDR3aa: CASSQAAGNGYTF; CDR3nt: TGCGCCAGCAGCCAAGCGGCGGGGAATGGCTACACCTTC
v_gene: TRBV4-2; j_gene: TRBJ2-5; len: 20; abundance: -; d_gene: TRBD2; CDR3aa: CASSQDSREVAGGPQETQYF; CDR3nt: TGTGCCAGCAGCCAAGATAGCCGTGAAGTAGCGGGGGGGCCCCAAGAGACCCAGTACTTC
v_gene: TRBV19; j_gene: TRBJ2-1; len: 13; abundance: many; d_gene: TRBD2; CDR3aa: CASSILAGNEQFF; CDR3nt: TGTGCCAGTAGTATTCTAGCGGGCAATGAGCAGTTCTTC
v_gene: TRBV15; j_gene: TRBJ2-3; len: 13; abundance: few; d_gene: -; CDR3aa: CATSRASRDTQYF; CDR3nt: TGTGCCACCAGCAGAGCTAGCAGAGATACGCAGTATTTT
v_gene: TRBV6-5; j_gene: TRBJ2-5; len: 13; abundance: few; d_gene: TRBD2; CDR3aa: CASKRGVGETQYF; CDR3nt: TGTGCCAGCAAACGGGGGGTTGGAGAGACCCAGTACTTC
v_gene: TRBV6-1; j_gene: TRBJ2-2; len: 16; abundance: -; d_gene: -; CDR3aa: CASSGPLRGNTGELFF; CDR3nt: TGTGCCAGCAGCGGCCCCCTTAGGGGTAACACCGGGGAGCTGTTTTTT
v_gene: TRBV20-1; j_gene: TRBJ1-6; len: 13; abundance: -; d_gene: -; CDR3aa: CSARGGGWSPLHF; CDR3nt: TGCAGTGCCCGCGGGGGGGGTTGGTCACCCCTCCACTTT
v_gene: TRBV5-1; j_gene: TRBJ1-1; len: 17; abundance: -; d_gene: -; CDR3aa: CASSLESVGQRNTEAFF; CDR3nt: TGCGCCAGCAGCTTGGAATCCGTAGGCCAGAGGAACACTGAAGCTTTCTTT
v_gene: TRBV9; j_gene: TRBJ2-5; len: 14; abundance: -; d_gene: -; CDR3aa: CASSVEGGRETQYF; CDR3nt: TGTGCCAGCAGCGTAGAAGGGGGAAGAGAGACCCAGTACTTC
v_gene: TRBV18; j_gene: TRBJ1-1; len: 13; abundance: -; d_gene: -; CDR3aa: CASSQGRDTEAFF; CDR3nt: TGTGCCAGCTCACAGGGTCGGGACACTGAAGCTTTCTTT
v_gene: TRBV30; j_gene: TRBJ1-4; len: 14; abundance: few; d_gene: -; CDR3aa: CAWNKGPLNEKLFF; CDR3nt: TGTGCCTGGAATAAAGGACCCCTCAATGAAAAACTGTTTTTT
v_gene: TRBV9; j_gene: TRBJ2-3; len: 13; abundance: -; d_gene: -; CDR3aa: CASSVMTTDTQYF; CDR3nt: TGTGCCAGCAGCGTAATGACCACAGATACGCAGTATTTT
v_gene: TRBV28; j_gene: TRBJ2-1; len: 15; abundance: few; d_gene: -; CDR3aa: CASSSRGAGYNEQFF; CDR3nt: TGTGCCAGCAGTTCGAGGGGTGCTGGTTACAATGAGCAGTTCTTC
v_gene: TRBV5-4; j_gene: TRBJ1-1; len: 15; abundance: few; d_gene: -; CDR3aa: CASSVGTAQSRGAFF; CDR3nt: TGTGCCAGCAGCGTCGGGACGGCTCAATCGAGGGGAGCTTTCTTT
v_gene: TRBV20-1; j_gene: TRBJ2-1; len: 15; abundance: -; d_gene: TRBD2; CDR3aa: CSARDGTSGVNEQFF; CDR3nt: TGCAGTGCTAGGGATGGGACTAGCGGGGTCAATGAGCAGTTCTTC
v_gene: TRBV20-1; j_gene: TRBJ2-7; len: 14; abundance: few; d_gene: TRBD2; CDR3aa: CSAETGTRAYEQYF; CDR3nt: TGCAGTGCTGAAACCGGGACTAGAGCCTACGAGCAGTACTTC
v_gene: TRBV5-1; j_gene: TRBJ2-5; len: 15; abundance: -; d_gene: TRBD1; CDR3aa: CASTSTGTGQETQYF; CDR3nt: TGCGCCAGCACTTCCACCGGGACAGGTCAAGAGACCCAGTACTTC
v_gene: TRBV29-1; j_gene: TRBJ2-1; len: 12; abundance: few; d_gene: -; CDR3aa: CSVRETYNEQFF; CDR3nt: TGCAGCGTACGGGAGACATACAATGAGCAGTTCTTC
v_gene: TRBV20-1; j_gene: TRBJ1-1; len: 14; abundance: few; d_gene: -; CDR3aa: CSARADTVRTEAFF; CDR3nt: TGCAGTGCTAGAGCCGACACAGTCCGCACTGAAGCTTTCTTT
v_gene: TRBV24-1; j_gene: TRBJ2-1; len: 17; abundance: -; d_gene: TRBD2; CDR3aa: CATSEPPLRGSINEQFF; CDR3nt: TGTGCCACCAGTGAGCCCCCTTTGCGGGGGTCAATCAATGAGCAGTTCTTC
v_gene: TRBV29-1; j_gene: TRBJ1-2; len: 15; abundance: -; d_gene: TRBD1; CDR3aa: CSAPGTGESNYGYTF; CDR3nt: TGCAGCGCCCCCGGGACAGGGGAGTCTAACTATGGCTACACCTTC
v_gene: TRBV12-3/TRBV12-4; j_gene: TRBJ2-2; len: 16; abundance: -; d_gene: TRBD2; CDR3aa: CASNTALAGPVGELFF; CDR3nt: TGTGCCAGCAACACGGCCCTAGCGGGGCCGGTCGGGGAGCTGTTTTTT
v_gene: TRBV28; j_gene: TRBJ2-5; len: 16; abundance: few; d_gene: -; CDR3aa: CASSPGGAVSEETQYF; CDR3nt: TGTGCCAGCAGCCCAGGGGGGGCGGTCTCTGAAGAGACCCAGTACTTC
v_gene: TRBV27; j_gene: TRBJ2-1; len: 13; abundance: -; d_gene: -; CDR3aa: CASSLERVNEQFF; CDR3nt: TGTGCCAGCAGTTTGGAAAGGGTAAATGAGCAGTTCTTC
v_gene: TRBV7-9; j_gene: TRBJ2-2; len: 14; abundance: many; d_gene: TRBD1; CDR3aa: CASSEQGGTGELFF; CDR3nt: TGTGCCAGCAGCGAACAGGGGGGCACCGGGGAGCTGTTTTTT
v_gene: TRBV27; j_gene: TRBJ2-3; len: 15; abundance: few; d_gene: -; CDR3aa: CASSPTLRGPDTQYF; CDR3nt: TGTGCCAGCAGCCCAACCCTCAGGGGTCCAGATACGCAGTATTTT
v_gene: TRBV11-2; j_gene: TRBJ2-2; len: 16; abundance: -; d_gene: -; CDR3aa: CASSPWVRADTGELFF; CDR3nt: TGTGCCAGCAGCCCCTGGGTTAGGGCGGACACCGGGGAGCTGTTTTTT
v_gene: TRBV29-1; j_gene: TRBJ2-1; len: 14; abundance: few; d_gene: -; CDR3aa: CSVESPNLNNEQFF; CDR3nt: TGCAGCGTTGAGTCGCCCAACTTAAACAATGAGCAGTTCTTC
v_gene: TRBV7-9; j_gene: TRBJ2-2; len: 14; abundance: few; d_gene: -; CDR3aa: CAGGTGADTGELFF; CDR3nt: TGTGCCGGAGGGACGGGGGCTGACACCGGGGAGCTGTTTTTT
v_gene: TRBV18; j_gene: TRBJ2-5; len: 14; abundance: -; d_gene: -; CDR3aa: CASSPSRVGETQYF; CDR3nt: TGTGCCAGCTCACCGTCGAGGGTGGGAGAGACCCAGTACTTC
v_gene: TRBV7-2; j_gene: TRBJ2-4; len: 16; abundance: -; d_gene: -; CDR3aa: CASSPMPRGAKNIQYF; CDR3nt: TGTGCCAGCAGCCCGATGCCCCGGGGGGCCAAAAACATTCAGTACTTC
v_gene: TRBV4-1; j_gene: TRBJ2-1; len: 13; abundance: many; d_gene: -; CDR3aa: CASSQGGYNEQFF; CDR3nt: TGCGCCAGCAGCCAAGGGGGGTACAATGAGCAGTTCTTC
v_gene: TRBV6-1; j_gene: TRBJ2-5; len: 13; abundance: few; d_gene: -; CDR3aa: CASTIQGGETQYF; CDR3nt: TGTGCCAGCACAATCCAGGGTGGGGAGACCCAGTACTTC
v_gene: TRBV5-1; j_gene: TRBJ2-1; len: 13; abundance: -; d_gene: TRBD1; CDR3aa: CASRGQGYNEQFF; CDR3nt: TGCGCCAGCAGAGGACAGGGCTACAATGAGCAGTTCTTC
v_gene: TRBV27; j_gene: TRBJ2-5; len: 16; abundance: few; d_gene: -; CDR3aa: CASSPYRLEKGETQYF; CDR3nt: TGTGCCAGCAGCCCATATAGACTGGAAAAGGGAGAGACCCAGTACTTC